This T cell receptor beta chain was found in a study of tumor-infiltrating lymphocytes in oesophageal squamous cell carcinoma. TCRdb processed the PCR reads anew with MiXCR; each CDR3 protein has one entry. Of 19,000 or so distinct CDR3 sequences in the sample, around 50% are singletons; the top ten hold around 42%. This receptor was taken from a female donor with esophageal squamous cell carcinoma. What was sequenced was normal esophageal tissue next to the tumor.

The CDR3 nucleotides read TGTGCCAGCAGCTTGGCCTCTAGAAAAGAGACCCAGTACTTC. Its translation: CASSLASRKETQYF. The V and J genes are TRBV5-5 and TRBJ2-5; D not certain. Trimming took off 0 bases at V and 3 bases at J, with 9 bases between the two ends. The CDR3 totals 14 residues. Per germline, CDR1 SGHKS and CDR2 YYEKEE (reference sequence).